Listed here is a single T cell receptor beta chain. The antigen is undetermined. If patients had autoimmune disease history or systemic immunosuppression, they were excluded. Method: immunoSEQ multiplex PCR; TCRdb's copy keeps in-frame clones and lacks some. The repertoire holds some 14,000 clones, with approximately 87% as singletons. These data belong to a study of OX40 agonist ivuxolimab in advanced cancers. Findings and caveats of the study: Dosing at 0.1 to 3.0 mg/kg was accompanied by clonal expansion of CD4+ and CD8+ blood T cells by week 6. Fewer expanded clones were found on average in CD4+ than in CD8+ T cells.

Germline trimming cut 8 bases from V and 1 base from J; bases unmatched to any gene: 10. This CDR3 region has 16 residues. The V gene's germline CDR1 is SEHNR and CDR2 FQNEAQ (reference sequence). The gene calls are TRBV7-9 and TRBJ2-2, with 7 bases fitting TRBD1. The source material was CD4+ or CD8+ T cells sorted from blood, sampled in a trial of the OX40 agonist ivuxolimab. This receptor was identified in an adult with an advanced solid tumor such as melanoma, head and neck, liver or kidney cancer. CDR3 in amino acids: CASENLGTENTGELFF. In DNA, the CDR3 is TGTGCCAGCGAAAATTTAGGGACAGAGAACACCGGGGAGCTGTTTTTT. The variable domain in full, completed from reference TRBV7-9 and TRBJ2-2, reads DTGVSQNPRHKITKRGQNVTFRCDPISEHNRLYWYRQTLGQGPEFLTYFQNEAQLEKSRLLSDRFSAERPKGSFSTLEIQRTEQGDSAMYLCASENLGTENTGELFFGEGSRLTVL.